This T cell receptor beta chain derives from a study of T cell changes during pregnancy in multiple sclerosis. Libraries were prepared by immunoSEQ multiplex PCR; TCRdb keeps only in-frame clonotypes and omits some of them. The data show more than 20,000 clones, with under 95% seen just once and roughly 9% held by the top ten. This clone turned up a few times. This CDR3 contains 15 residues. V dropped 6 bases and J dropped 8 bases, with 20 bases sitting between them. Germline CDR1 MRHNA, CDR2 SNTAGT. The sample was CD8+ T cells from peripheral blood mononuclear cells, taken in the third trimester of pregnancy. The clonotype comes from a female donor in good health, enrolled as a control in a pregnancy study. This chain connects TRBV6-4 to TRBJ2-1; the D gene is possibly TRBD1 (5 bases). The CDR3 DNA follows: TGTGCCAGCAGAGAGCTGCCAGGGTCTAGTGATGAGCAGTTCTTC. Amino acid sequence: CASRELPGSSDEQFF.